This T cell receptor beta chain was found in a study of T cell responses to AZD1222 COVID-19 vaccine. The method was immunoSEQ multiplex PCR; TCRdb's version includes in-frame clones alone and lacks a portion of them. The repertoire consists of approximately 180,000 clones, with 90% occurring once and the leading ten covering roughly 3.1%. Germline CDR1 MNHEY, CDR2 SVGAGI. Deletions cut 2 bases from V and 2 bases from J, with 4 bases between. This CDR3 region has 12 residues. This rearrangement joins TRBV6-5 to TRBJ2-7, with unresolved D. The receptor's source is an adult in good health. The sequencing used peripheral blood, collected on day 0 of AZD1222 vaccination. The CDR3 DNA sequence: TGTGCCAGCAGTTACGCCACCTACGAGCAGTACTTC. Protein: CASSYATYEQYF.